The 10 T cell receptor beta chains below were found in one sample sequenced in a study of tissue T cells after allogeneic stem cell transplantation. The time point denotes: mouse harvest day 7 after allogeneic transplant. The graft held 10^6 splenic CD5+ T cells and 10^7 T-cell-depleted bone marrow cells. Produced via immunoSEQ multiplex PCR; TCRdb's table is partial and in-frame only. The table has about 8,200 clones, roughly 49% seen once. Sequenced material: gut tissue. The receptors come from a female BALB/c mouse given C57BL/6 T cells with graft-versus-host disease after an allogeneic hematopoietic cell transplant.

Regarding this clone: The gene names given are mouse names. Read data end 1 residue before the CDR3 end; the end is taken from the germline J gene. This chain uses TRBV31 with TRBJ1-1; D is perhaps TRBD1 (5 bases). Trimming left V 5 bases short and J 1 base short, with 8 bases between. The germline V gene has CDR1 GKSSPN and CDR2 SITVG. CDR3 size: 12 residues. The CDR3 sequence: CAWSQGNTEVFF. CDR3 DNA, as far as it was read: TGTGCCTGGTCCCAGGGGAACACAGAAGTCTTC.

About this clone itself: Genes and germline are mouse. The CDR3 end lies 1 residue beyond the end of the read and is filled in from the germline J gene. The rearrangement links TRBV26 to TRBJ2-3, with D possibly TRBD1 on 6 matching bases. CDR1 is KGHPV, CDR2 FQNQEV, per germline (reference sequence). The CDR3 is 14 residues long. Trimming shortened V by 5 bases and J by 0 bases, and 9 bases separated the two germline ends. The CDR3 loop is CASSSDSSAETLYF. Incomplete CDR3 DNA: TGTGCCAGCAGTTCGGACAGTAGTGCAGAAACGCTGTAT.

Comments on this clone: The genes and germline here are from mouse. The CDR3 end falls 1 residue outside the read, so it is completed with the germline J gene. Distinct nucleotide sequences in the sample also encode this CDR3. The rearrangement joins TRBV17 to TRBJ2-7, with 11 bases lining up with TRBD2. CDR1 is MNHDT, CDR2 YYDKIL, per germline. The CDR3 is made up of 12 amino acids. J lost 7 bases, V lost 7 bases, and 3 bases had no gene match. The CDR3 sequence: CASKTGGGEQYF. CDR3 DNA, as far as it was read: TGTGCTAGCAAGACTGGGGGGGGCGAACAGTAC.

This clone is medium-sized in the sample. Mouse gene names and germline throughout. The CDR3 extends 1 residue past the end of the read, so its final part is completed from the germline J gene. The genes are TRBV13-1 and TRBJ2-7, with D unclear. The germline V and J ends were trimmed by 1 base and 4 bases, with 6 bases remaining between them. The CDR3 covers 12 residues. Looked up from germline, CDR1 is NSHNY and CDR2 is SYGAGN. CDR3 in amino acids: CASSDSLYEQYF. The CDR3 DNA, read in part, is TGTGCCAGCAGTGATTCGCTGTATGAACAGTAC.

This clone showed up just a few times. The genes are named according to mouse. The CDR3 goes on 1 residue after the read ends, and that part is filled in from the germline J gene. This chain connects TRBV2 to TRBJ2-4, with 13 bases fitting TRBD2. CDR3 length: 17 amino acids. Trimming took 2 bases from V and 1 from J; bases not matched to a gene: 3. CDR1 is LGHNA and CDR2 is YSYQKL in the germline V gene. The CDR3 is CASSQTGTGGGQNTLYF. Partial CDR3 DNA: TGTGCCAGCAGCCAAACCGGGACTGGGGGGGGTCAAAACACCTTGTAC.

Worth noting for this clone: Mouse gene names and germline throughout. The sequenced part of the CDR3 DNA is TGTGCCAGCAGCCAAGGACACTTCTCCAACGAAAGATTATTT. Encoded protein: CASSQGHFSNERLF. The CDR3 reads in full as CASSQGHFSNERLFF. The chain carries TRBV5 and TRBJ1-4; D is undetermined. The CDR3 end is not reached by the read, which stops 1 residue before it; the germline J gene fills it in. Germline V gives CDR1 LGHNA, CDR2 YNLKQL (reference sequence). This CDR3 spans 15 amino acids. V was cut by 1 base and J by 2 bases, with 8 bases left in between.

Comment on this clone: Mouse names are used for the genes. CDR3 amino acids: CASSSQGSQNTLYF. Incomplete CDR3 DNA: TGTGCAAGCAGCTCACAGGGGAGTCAAAACACCTTGTAC. V usage is TRBV16 and J usage is TRBJ2-4; 7 bases align to TRBD1. The read halts 1 residue ahead of the CDR3 end, with the missing end drawn from the germline J gene. The germline CDR1 and CDR2 sequences are SGHSA and FRNQAP. V shed 4 bases, J shed 0 bases, and the junction held 1 base outside the gene matches. This CDR3 is built from 14 residues.

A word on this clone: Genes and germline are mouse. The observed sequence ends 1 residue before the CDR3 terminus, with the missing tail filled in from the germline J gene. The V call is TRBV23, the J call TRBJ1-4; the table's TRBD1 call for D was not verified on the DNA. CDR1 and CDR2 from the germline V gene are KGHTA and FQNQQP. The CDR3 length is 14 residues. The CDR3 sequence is CSSKGQGSNERLFF. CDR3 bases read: TGCTCCAGCAAGGGACAGGGATCTAACGAAAGATTATTT.

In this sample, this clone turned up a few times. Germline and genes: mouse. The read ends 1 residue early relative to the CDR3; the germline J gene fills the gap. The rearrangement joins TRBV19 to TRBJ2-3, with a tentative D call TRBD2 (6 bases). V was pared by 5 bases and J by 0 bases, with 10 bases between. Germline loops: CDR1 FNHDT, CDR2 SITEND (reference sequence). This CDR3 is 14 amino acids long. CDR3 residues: CASSLWGSAETLYF. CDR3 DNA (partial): TGTGCCAGCAGCCTCTGGGGTAGTGCAGAAACGCTGTAT.

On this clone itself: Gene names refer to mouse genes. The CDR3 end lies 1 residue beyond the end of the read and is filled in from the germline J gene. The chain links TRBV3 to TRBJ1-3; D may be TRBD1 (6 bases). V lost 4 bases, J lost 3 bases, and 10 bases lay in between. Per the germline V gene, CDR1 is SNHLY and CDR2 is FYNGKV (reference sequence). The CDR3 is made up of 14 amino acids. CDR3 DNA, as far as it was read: TGTGCCAGCAGCTCCCCGGACAGTGGAAATACGCTCTAT. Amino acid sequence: CASSSPDSGNTLY. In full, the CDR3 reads CASSSPDSGNTLYF.